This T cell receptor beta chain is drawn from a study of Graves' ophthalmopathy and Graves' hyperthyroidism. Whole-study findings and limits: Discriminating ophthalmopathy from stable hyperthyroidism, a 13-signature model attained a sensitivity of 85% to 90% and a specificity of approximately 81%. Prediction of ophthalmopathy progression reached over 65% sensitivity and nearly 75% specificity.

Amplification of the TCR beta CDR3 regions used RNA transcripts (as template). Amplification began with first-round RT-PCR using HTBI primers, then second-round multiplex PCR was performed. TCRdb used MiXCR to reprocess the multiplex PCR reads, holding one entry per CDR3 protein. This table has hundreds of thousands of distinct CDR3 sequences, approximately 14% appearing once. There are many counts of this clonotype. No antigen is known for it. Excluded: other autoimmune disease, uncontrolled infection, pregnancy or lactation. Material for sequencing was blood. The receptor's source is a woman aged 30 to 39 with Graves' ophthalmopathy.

The CDR3 region is CASSPGTATPELFF. CDR3 nucleotides: TGTGCCAGCAGCCCCGGGACTGCTACACCTGAGCTGTTTTTT. The V and J genes are TRBV11-2 and TRBJ2-2; D is possibly TRBD2 (6 bases). Germline V lookup: CDR1 SGHAT, CDR2 FQNNGV. The CDR3 totals 14 residues. V shed 5 bases and J shed 11 bases, with 18 bases lying between them.